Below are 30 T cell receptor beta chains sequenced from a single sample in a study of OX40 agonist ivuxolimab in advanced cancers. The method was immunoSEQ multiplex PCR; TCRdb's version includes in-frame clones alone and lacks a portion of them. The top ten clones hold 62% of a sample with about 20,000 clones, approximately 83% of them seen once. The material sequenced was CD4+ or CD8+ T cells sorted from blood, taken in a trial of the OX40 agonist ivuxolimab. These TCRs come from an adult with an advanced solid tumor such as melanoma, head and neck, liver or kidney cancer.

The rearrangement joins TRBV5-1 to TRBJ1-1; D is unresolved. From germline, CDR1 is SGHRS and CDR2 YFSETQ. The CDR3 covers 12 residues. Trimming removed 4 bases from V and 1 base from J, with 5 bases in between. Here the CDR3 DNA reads TGCGCCAGCAGCGTTGGGAACACTGAAGCTTTCTTT. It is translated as CASSVGNTEAFF. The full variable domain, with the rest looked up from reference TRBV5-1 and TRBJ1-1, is KAGVTQTPRYLIKTRGQQVTLSCSPISGHRSVSWYQQTPGQGLQFLFEYFSETQRNKGNFPGRFSGRQFSNSRSEMNVSTLELGDSALYLCASSVGNTEAFFGQGTRLTVV.

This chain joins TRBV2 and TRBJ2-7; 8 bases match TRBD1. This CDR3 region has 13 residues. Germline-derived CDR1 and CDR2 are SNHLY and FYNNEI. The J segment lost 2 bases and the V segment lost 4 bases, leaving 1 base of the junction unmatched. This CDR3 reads CASSAGGTYEQYF. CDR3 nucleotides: TGTGCCAGCAGTGCAGGGGGCACCTACGAGCAGTACTTC.

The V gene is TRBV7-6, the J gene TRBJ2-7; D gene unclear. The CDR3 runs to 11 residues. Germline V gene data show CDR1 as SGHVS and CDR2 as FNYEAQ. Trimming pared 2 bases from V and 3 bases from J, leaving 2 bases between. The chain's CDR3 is CASSLNYEQYF. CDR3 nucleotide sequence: TGTGCCAGCAGCTTAAACTACGAGCAGTACTTC.

Written as DNA, the CDR3 is TGCGCCAGCAGCCCTCCGGGGGCGAACACTGAAGCTTTCTTT. Its protein product is CASSPPGANTEAFF. This chain connects TRBV5-1 to TRBJ1-1; a possible D gene is TRBD1 (6 bases). The CDR3 length is 14 residues. V was trimmed by 4 bases and J by 1 base, leaving 11 bases between them. CDR1 and CDR2 from the germline V gene are SGHRS and YFSETQ.

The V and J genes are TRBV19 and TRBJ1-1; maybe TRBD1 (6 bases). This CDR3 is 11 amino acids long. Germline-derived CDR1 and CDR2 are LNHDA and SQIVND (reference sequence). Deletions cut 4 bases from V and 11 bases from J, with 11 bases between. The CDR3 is CASSNQGLAFF. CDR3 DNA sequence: TGTGCCAGTAGTAACCAGGGGTTGGCTTTCTTT.

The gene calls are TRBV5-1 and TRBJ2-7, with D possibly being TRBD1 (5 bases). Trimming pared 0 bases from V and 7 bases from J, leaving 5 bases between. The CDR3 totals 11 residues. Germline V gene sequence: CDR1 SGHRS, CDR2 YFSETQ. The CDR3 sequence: CASSLGQEQYF. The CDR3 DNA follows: TGCGCCAGCAGCTTGGGACAGGAGCAGTACTTC.

The CDR3 here is CASSYEGSGANVLTF. CDR3 DNA sequence: TGTGCCAGCAGTTACGAGGGATCTGGGGCCAACGTCCTGACTTTC. The chain is built from TRBV6-5 and TRBJ2-6; D possibly corresponds to TRBD2 (5 bases). The V and J ends lost 2 bases and 1 base respectively, with 6 bases between them. The CDR3 is 15 amino acids. CDR1 is MNHEY, CDR2 SVGAGI, per germline.

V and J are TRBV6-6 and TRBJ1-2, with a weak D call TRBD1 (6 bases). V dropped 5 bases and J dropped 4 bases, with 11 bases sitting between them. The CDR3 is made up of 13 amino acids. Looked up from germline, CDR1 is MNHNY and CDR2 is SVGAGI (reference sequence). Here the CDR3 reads CASSTDRFYGYTF. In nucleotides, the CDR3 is TGTGCCAGCAGTACTGACAGGTTCTATGGCTACACCTTC.

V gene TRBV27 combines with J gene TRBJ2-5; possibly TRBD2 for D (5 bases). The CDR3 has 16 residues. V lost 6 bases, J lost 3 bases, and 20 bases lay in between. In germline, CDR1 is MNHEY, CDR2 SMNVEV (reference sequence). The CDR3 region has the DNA TGTGCCAGCAGCTCTGAGGGCTGGCACATTGAAGAGACCCAGTACTTC. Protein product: CASSSEGWHIEETQYF.

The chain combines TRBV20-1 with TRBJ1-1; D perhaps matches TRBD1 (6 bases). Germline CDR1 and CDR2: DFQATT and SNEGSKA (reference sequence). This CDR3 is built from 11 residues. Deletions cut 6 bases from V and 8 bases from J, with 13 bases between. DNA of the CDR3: TGCAGTGCAACCACCGACAGGGAAGCTTTCTTT. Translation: CSATTDREAFF.

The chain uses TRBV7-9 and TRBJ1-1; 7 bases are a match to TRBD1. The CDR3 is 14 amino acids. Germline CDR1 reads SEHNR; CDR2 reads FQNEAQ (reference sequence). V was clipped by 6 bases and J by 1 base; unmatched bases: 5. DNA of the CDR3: TGTGCCAGCAGTAGACAGGGAGCGAACACTGAAGCTTTCTTT. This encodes CASSRQGANTEAFF.

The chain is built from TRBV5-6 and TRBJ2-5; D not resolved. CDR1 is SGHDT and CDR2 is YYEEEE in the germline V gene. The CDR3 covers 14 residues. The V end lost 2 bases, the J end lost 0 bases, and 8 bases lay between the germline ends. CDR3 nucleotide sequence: TGTGCCAGCAGCTTTCGGATAGACCAAGAGACCCAGTACTTC. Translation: CASSFRIDQETQYF.

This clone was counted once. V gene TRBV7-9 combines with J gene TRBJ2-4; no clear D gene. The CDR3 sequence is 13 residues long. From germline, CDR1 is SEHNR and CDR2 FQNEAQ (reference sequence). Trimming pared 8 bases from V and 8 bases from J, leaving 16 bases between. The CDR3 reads CASVPQSGDIQYF. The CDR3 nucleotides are TGTGCCAGCGTCCCTCAATCTGGAGACATTCAGTACTTC.

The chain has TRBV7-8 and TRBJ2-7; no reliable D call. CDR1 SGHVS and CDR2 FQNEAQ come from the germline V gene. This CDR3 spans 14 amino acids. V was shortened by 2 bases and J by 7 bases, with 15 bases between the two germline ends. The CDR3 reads CASSLLQPEGEQYF. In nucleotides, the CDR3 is TGTGCCAGCAGCTTATTACAGCCCGAAGGAGAGCAGTACTTC.

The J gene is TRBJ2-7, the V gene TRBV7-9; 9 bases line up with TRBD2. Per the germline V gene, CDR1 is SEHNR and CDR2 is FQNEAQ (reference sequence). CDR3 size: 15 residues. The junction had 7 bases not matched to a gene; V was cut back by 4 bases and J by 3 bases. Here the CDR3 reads CASSYEGLADYEQYF. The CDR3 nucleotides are TGTGCCAGCAGCTACGAGGGACTAGCCGACTACGAGCAGTACTTC.

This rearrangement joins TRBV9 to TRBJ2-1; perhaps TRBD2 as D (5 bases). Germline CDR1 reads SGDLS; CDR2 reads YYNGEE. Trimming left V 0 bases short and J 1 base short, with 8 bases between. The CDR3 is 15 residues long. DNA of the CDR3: TGTGCCAGCAGCGTAGTGAGCGGATCCTACAATGAGCAGTTCTTC. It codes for CASSVVSGSYNEQFF. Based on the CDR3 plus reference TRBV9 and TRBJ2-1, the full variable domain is DSGVTQTPKHLITATGQRVTLRCSPRSGDLSVYWYQQSLDQGLQFLIQYYNGEERAKGNILERFSAQQFPDLHSELNLSSLELGDSALYFCASSVVSGSYNEQFFGPGTRLTVL.

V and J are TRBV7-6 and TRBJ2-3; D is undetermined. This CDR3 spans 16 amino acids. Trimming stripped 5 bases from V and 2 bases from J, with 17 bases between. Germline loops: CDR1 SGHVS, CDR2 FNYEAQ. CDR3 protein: CASSPRQNSLTDTQYF. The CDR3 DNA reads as TGTGCCAGCAGCCCCCGACAAAATTCCCTCACAGATACGCAGTATTTT.

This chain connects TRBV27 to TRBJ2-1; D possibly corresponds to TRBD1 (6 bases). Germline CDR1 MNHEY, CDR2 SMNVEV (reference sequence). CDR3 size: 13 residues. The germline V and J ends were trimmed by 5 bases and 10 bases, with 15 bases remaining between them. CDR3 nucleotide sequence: TGTGCCAGCAGTGTTTCAGGGGACACGGAGCAGTTCTTC. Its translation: CASSVSGDTEQFF.

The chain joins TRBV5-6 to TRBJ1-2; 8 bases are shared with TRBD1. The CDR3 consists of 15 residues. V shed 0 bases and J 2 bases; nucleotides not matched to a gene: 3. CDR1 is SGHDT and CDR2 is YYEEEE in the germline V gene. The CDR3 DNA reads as TGTGCCAGCAGCTTGGCCCGGACAGGGAACTATGGCTACACCTTC. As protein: CASSLARTGNYGYTF.

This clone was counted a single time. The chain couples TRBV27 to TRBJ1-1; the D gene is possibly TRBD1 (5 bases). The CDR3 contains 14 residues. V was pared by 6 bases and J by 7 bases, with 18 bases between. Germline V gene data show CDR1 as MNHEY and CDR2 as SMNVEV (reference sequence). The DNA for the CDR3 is TGTGCCAGCAGACCCGGTGGGGGGACGGTTGAAGCTTTCTTT. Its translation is CASRPGGGTVEAFF.

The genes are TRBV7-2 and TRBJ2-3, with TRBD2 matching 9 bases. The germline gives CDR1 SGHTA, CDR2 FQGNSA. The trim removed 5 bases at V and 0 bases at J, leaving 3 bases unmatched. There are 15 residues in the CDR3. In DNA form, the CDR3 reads TGTGCCAGCAGCCGGACTAGCGTAAGCACAGATACGCAGTATTTT. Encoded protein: CASSRTSVSTDTQYF. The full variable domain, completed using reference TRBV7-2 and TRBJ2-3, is GAGVSQSPSNKVTEKGKDVELRCDPISGHTALYWYRQSLGQGLEFLIYFQGNSAPDKSGLPSDRFSAERTGGSVSTLTIQRTQQEDSAVYLCASSRTSVSTDTQYFGPGTRLTVL.

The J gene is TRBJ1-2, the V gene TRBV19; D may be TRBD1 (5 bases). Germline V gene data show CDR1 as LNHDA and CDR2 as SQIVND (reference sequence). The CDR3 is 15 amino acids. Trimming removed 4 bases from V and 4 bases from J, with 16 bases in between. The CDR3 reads CASSTAGGGGYGYTF. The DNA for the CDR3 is TGTGCCAGTAGTACCGCCGGGGGGGGAGGCTATGGCTACACCTTC.

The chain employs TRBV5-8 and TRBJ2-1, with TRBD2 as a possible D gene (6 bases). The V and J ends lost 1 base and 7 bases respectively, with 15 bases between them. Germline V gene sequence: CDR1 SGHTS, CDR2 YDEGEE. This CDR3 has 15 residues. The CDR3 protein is CASSLNWRDTNEQFF. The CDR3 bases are TGTGCCAGCAGCTTGAATTGGCGGGATACGAATGAGCAGTTCTTC.

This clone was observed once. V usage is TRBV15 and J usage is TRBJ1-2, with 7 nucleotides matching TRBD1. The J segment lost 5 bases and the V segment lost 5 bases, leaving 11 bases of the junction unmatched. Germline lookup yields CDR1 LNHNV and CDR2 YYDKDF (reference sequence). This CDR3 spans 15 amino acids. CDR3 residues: CATSSRAGGGYGYTF. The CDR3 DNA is TGTGCCACCAGCTCCCGCGCAGGGGGAGGGTATGGCTACACCTTC.

In nucleotides, the CDR3 is TGTGCCAGCAGCTTTGGCGGGGGGCTATCCTACGAGCAGTACTTC. This encodes CASSFGGGLSYEQYF. The rearrangement uses TRBV5-6 and TRBJ2-7; 8 nucleotides agree with TRBD2. Germline-derived CDR1 and CDR2 are SGHDT and YYEEEE. CDR3 size: 15 residues. J lost 1 base, V lost 2 bases, and 5 bases had no gene match.

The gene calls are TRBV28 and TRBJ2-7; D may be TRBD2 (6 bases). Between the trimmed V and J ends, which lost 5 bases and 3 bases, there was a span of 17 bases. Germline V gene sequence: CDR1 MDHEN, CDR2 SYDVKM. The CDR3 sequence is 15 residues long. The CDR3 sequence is CASSPRGLRSYEQYF. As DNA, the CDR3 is TGTGCCAGCAGTCCCCGGGGACTTCGAAGCTACGAGCAGTACTTC.

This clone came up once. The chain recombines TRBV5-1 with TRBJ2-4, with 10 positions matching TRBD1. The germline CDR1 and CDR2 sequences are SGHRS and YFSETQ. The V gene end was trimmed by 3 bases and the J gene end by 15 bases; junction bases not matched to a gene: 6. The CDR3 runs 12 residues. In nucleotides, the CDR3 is TGCGCCAGCAGCTCCGGACAGGGGGTGTGGTACTTC. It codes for CASSSGQGVWYF.

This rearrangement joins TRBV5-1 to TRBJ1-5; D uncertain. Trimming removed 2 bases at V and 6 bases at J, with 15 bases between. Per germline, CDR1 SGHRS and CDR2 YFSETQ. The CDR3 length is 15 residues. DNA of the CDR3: TGCGCCAGCAGCTTAGCTGAGGTGATCGGTCAGCCCCAGCATTTT. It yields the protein CASSLAEVIGQPQHF.

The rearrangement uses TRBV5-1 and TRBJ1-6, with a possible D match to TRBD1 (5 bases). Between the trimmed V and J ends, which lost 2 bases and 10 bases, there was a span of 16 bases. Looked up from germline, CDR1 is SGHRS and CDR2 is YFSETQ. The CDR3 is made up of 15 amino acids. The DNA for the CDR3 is TGCGCCAGCAGCTTTGTTCGGGGCCGAGACTCACCCCTCCACTTT. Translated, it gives CASSFVRGRDSPLHF.

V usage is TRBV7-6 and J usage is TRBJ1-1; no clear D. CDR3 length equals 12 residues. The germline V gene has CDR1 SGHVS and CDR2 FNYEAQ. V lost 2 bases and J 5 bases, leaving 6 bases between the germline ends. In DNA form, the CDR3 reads TGTGCCAGCAGCTTACCGGGGACTGAAGCTTTCTTT. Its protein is CASSLPGTEAFF.